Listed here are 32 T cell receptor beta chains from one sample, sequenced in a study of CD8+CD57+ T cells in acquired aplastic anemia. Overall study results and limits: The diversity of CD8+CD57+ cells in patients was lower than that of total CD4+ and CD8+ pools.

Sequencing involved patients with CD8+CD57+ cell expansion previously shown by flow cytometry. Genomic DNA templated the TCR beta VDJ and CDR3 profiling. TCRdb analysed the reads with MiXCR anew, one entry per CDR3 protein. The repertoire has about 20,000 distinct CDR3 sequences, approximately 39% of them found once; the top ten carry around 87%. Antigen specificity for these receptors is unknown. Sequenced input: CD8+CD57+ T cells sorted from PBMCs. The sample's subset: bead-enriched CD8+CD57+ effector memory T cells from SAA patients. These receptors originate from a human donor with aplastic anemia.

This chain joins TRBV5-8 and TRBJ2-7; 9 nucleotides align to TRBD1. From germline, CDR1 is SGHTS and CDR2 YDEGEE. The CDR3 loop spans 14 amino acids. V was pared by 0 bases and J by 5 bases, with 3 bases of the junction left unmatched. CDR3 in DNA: TGTGCCAGCAGCTTGGAGGGACAGGGCGACGAGCAGTACGTC. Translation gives CASSLEGQGDEQYV.

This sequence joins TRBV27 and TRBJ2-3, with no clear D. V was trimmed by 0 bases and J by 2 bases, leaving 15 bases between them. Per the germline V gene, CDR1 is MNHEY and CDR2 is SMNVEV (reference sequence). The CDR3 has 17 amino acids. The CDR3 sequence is CASSLSAGTVLTDTQYF. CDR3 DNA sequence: TGTGCCAGCAGTTTATCCGCCGGTACGGTCCTCACAGATACGCAGTATTTT.

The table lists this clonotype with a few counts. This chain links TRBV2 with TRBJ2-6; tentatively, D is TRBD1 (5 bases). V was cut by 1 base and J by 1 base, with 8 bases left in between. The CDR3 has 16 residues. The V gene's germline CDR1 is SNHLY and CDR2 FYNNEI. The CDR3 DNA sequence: TGTGCCAGCAGTGAAGGGAGACAGTCTGGGGCCAACGTCCTGACTTTC. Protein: CASSEGRQSGANVLTF.

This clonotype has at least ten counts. The CDR3 sequence: CASSRQGDDEQYF. For the CDR3, the DNA is TGCGCCAGCAGCCGGCAGGGTGACGACGAGCAGTACTTC. The V call is TRBV4-1, the J call TRBJ2-7; D possibly corresponds to TRBD1 (5 bases). The ends were cut back, 4 bases at V and 5 bases at J, with 12 bases in the middle. The CDR3 loop spans 13 amino acids. CDR1 is MGHRA, CDR2 YSYEKL, per germline.

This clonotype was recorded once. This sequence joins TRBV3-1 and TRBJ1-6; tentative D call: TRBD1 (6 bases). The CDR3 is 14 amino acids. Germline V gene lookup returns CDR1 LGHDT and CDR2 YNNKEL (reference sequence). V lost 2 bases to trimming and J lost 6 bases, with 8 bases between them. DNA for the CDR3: TGTGCCAGCAGCCAAACAGGGTCTAATTCACCCCTCCACTTT. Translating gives CASSQTGSNSPLHF.

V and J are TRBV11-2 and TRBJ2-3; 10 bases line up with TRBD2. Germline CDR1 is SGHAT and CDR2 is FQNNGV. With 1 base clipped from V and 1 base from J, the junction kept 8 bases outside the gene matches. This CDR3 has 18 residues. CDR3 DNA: TGTGCCAGCAGCTTAGGCAGCCAACTAGCGGGGCGCACAGATACGCAGTATTTT. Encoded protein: CASSLGSQLAGRTDTQYF.

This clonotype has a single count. DNA for the CDR3: TGTGCCAGCAGCTCACGCGGGGGGGGACATTACAATGAGCAGTTCTTC. It codes for CASSSRGGGHYNEQFF. The chain employs TRBV7-2 and TRBJ2-1, with TRBD2 matching 9 bases. The J segment lost 4 bases and the V segment lost 4 bases, leaving 8 bases of the junction unmatched. CDR1 is SGHTA, CDR2 FQGNSA, per germline. This CDR3 has 16 amino acids.

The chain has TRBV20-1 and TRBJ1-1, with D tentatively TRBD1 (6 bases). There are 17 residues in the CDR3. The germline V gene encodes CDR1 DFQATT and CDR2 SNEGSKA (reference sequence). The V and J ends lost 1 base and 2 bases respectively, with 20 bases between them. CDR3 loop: CSARVFRGAPLNTEAFF. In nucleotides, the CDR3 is TGCAGTGCTAGAGTTTTTCGGGGGGCCCCCTTAAACACTGAAGCTTTCTTT.

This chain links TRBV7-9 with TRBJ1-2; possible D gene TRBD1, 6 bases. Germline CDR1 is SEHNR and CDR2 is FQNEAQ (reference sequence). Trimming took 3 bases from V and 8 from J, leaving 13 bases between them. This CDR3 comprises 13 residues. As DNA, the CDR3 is TGTGCCAGCAGCTTCACACAGGGTGACGGCTACACCTTC. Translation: CASSFTQGDGYTF. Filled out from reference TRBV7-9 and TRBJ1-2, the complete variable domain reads DTGVSQNPRHKITKRGQNVTFRCDPISEHNRLYWYRQTLGQGPEFLTYFQNEAQLEKSRLLSDRFSAERPKGSFSTLEIQRTEQGDSAMYLCASSFTQGDGYTFGSGTRLTVV.

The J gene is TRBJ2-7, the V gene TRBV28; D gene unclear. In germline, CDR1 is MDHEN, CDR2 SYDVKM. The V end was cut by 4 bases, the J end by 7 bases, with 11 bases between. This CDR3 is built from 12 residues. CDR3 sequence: CASSSGIWEQYF. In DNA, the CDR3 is TGTGCCAGCAGTTCTGGGATTTGGGAGCAGTACTTC. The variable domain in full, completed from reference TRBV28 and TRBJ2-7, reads DVKVTQSSRYLVKRTGEKVFLECVQDMDHENMFWYRQDPGLGLRLIYFSYDVKMKEKGDIPEGYSVSREKKERFSLILESASTNQTSMYLCASSSGIWEQYFGPGTRLTVT.

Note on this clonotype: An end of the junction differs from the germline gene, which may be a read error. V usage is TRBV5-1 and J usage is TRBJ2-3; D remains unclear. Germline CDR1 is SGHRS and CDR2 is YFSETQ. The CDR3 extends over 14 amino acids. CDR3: CASSLKALTDTQYF. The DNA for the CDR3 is TGTGCCAGCAGCCTGAAGGCGCTCACAGATACGCAGTATTTT.

The CDR3 region is CASSSYSGTGTDTQYF. The CDR3 coding sequence is TGTGCCAGCAGCAGTTATTCCGGGACAGGCACAGATACGCAGTATTTT. The rearrangement uses TRBV6-5 and TRBJ2-3, with 7 bases identical to TRBD1. The CDR3 spans 16 residues. Per the germline V gene, CDR1 is MNHEY and CDR2 is SVGAGI. Unmatched junction bases numbered 10, after V lost 6 bases and J lost 1 base.

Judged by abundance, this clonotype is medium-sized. CDR3 DNA: TGTGCCAGCAGTTATAGCGGGACTACCTACGAGCAGTACTTC. Translating gives CASSYSGTTYEQYF. This sequence joins TRBV12-3 or TRBV12-4 and TRBJ2-7; 8 bases agree with TRBD2. The CDR3 contains 14 residues. Trimming took 4 bases from V and 2 from J; bases not matched to a gene: 4.

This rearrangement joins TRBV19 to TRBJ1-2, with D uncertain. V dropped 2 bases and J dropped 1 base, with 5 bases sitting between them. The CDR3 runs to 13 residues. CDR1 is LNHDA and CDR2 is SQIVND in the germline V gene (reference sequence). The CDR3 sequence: CASSIRVNYGYTF. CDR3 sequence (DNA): TGTGCCAGTAGTATACGGGTTAACTATGGCTACACCTTC. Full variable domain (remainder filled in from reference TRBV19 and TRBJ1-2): DGGITQSPKYLFRKEGQNVTLSCEQNLNHDAMYWYRQDPGQGLRLIYYSQIVNDFQKGDIAEGYSVSREKKESFPLTVTSAQKNPTAFYLCASSIRVNYGYTFGSGTRLTVV.

Here the CDR3 reads CASAGGSYEQYF. The CDR3 DNA reads TGTGCCAGCGCAGGGGGCTCCTACGAGCAGTACTTC. The chain employs TRBV11-2 and TRBJ2-7; 7 nucleotides match TRBD1. Germline CDR1 is SGHAT and CDR2 is FQNNGV. This CDR3 has 12 residues. Germline trimming cut 8 bases from V and 0 bases from J; bases unmatched to any gene: 1. The whole variable domain, filled in from reference TRBV11-2 and TRBJ2-7, reads EAGVAQSPRYKIIEKRQSVAFWCNPISGHATLYWYQQILGQGPKLLIQFQNNGVVDDSQLPKDRFSAERLKGVDSTLKIQPAKLEDSAVYLCASAGGSYEQYFGPGTRLTVT.

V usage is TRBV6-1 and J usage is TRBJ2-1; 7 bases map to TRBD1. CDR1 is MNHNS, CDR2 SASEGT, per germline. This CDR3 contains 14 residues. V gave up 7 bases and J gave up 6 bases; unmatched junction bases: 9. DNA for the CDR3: TGTGCCAGCACTGTTTGGACAGGAGGCAATGAGCAGTTCTTC. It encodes CASTVWTGGNEQFF.

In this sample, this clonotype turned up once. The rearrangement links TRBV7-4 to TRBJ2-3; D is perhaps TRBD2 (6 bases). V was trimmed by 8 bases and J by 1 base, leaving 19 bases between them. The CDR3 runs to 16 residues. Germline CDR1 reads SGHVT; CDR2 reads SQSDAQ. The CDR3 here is CASPRRGTRGTDTQYF. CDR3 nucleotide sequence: TGTGCCAGCCCCCGCCGCGGGACGCGGGGCACAGATACGCAGTATTTT.

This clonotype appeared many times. The CDR3 is CASSLAGRGRGEQYF. CDR3 DNA sequence: TGTGCCAGCAGCTTAGCCGGCAGGGGGCGAGGGGAGCAGTACTTC. The chain couples TRBV11-2 to TRBJ2-7, with 8 bases that match TRBD1. From germline, CDR1 is SGHAT and CDR2 FQNNGV. Unmatched junction bases numbered 9, after V lost 1 base and J lost 7 bases. The CDR3 extends over 15 amino acids.

CDR3 in DNA: TGTGCCAGCAGTAATCCGACAGGGGGGTGGACTGAAGCTTTCTTT. It translates to CASSNPTGGWTEAFF. The chain recombines TRBV5-4 with TRBJ1-1, with 9 bases identical to TRBD1. There are 15 residues in the CDR3. CDR1 is SGHNT and CDR2 is YYREEE in the germline V gene (reference sequence). Germline trimming cut 5 bases from V and 5 bases from J; bases unmatched to any gene: 10.

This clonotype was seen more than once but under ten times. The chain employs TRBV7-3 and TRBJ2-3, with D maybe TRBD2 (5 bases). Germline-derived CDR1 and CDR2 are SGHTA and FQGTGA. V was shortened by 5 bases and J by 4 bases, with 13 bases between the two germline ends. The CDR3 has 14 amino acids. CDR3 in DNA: TGTGCCAGCAGCCGAACTAGTATCTCAGATACGCAGTATTTT. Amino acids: CASSRTSISDTQYF.

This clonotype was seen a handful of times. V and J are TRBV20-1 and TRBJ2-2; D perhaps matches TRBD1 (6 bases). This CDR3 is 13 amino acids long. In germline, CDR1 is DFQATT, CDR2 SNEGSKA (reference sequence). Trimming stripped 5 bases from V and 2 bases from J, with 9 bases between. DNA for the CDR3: TGCAGTGCTTACAGGGTTAACACCGGGGAGCTGTTTTTT. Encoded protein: CSAYRVNTGELFF.

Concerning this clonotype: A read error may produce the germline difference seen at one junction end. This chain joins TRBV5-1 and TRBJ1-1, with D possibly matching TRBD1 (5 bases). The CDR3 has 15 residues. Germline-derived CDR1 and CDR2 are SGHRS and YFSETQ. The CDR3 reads CASSFRGRMNTEAFF. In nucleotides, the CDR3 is TGCGCCAGCAGCTTCCGGGGACGGATGAACACTGAAGCTTTCTTC.

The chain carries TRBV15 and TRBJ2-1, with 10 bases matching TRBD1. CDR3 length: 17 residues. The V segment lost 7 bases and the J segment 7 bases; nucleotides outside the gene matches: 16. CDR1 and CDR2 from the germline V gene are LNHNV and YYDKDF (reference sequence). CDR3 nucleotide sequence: TGTGCCACCAAAAGAACCAGGTCGGGACAGGGGTTGAATGAGCAGTTCTTC. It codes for CATKRTRSGQGLNEQFF.

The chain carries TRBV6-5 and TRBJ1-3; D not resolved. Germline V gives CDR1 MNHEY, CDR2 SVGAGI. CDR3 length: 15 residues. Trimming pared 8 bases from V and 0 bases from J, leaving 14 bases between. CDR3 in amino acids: CASSSWADSGNTIYF. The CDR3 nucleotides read TGTGCCAGCTCCTCGTGGGCTGACTCTGGAAACACCATATATTTT.

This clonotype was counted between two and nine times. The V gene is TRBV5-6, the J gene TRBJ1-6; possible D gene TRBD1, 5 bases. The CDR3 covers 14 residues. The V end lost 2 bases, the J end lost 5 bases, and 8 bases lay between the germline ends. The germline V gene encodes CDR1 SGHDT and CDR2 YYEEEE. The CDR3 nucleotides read TGTGCCAGCAGCTTACGGGGGAATAATTCACCCCTCCACTTT. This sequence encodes CASSLRGNNSPLHF.

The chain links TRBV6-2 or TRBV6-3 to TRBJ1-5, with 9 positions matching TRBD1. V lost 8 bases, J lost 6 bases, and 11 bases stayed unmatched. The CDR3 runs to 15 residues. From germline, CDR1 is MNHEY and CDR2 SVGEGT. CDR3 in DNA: TGTGCCAGCCAGACTAGCGGGACAGGGAGTCAGCCCCAGCATTTT. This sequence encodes CASQTSGTGSQPQHF.

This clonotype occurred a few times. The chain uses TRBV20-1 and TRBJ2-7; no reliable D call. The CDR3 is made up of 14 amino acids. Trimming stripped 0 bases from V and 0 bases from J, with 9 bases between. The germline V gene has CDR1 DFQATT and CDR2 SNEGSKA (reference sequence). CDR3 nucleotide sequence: TGCAGTGCTAGAGATGTGAGGAGCTCCTACGAGCAGTACTTC. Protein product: CSARDVRSSYEQYF.

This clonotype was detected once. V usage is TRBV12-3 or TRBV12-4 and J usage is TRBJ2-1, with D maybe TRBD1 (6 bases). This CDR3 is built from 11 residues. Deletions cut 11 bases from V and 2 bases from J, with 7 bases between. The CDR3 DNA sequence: TGTGCCGAGGGGGCCTACAATGAGCAGTTCTTC. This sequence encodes CAEGAYNEQFF.

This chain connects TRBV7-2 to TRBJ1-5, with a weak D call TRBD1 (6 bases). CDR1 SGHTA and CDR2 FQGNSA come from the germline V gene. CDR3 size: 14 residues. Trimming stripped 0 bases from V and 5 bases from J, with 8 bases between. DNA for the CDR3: TGTGCCAGCAGCTTAGCAGGGGGGGATCAGCCCCAGCATTTT. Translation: CASSLAGGDQPQHF.

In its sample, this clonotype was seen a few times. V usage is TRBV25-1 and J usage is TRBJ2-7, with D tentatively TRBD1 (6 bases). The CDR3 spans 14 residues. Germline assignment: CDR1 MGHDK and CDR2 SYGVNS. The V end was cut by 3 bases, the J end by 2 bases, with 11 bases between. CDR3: CASSDPGTPYEQYF. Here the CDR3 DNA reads TGTGCCAGCAGTGATCCCGGGACACCCTACGAGCAGTACTTC.

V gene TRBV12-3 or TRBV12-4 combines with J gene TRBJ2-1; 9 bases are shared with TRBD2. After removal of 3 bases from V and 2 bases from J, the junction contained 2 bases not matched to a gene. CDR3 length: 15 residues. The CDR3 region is CASSFGGRAYNEQFF. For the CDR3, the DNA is TGTGCCAGCAGTTTTGGCGGGAGGGCCTACAATGAGCAGTTCTTC.

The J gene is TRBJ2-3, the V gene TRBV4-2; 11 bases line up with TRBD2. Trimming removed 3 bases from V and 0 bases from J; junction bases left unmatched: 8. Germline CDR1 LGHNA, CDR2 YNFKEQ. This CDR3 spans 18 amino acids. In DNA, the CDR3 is TGTGCCAGCAGCCATGATAGCGGGGGGGCCCCTAGCACAGATACGCAGTATTTT. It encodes CASSHDSGGAPSTDTQYF.